This T cell receptor (beta chain) came from a study of T-cell memory formation after mild COVID-19. TCRdb analysed the 5' RACE reads with MiXCR anew, one entry per CDR3 protein. This table has around 320,000 distinct CDR3 sequences, 14% appearing once. This clonotype appeared a few times. V gave up 1 base and J gave up 10 bases; unmatched junction bases: 4. The CDR3 is 13 residues long. Germline-derived CDR1 and CDR2 are SEHNR and FQNEAQ (reference sequence). The sequenced sample was PBMCs or a T cell subset sorted from them (not recorded which). This receptor was obtained from a man between 18 and 29 years old who had mild COVID-19 (a few samples of this study predate the infection). Cell type and time point are not known. The chain links TRBV7-9 to TRBJ2-1; 7 positions agree with TRBD2. The DNA for the CDR3 is TGTGCCAGCAGCTTAGGGCTGCGGGAGGAGCAGTTCTTC. This sequence encodes CASSLGLREEQFF.